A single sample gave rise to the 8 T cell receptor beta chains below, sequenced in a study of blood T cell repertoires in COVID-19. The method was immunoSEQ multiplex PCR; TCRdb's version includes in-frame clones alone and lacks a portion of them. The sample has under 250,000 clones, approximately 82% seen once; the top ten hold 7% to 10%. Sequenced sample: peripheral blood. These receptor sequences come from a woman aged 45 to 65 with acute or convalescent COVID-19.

This CDR3 is CASSLTGVANEKLFF. Here the CDR3 DNA reads TGTGCCAGCAGCTTAACAGGGGTGGCGAATGAAAAACTGTTTTTT. This chain uses TRBV7-3 with TRBJ1-4; TRBD1 might be the D (5 bases). V lost 0 bases, J lost 5 bases, and 10 bases lay in between. CDR1 and CDR2 from the germline V gene are SGHTA and FQGTGA. The CDR3 runs to 15 residues.

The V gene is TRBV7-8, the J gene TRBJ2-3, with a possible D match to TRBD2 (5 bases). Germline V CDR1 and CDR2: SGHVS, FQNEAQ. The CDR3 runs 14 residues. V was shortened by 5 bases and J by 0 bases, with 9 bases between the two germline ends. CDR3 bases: TGTGCCAGCAGCCTTAGCGAGAGCACAGATACGCAGTATTTT. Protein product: CASSLSESTDTQYF. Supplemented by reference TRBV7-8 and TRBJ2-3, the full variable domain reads GAGVSQSPRYKVAKRGQDVALRCDPISGHVSLFWYQQALGQGPEFLTYFQNEAQLDKSGLPSDRFFAERPEGSVSTLKIQRTQQEDSAVYLCASSLSESTDTQYFGPGTRLTVL.

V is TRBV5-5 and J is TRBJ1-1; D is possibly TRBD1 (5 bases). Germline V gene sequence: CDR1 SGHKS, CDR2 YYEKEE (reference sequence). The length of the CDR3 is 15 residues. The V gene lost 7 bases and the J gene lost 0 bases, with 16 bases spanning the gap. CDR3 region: CASGPGGGVNTEAFF. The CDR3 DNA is TGTGCCAGCGGGCCGGGGGGAGGCGTGAACACTGAAGCTTTCTTT.

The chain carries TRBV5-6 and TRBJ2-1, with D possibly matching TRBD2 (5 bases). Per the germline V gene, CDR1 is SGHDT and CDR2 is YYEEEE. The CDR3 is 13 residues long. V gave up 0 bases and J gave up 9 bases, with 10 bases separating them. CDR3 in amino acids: CASSLGVGSEQFF. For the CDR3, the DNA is TGTGCCAGCAGCTTGGGGGTAGGGAGTGAGCAGTTCTTC.

CDR3 nucleotides: TGTGCCAGCAGCTTAGCCCGACTAGTGGAAGATGAGCAGTTCTTC. The encoded protein is CASSLARLVEDEQFF. The chain is built from TRBV7-9 and TRBJ2-1, with D perhaps TRBD2 (6 bases). The length of the CDR3 is 15 residues. Germline V CDR1 and CDR2: SEHNR, FQNEAQ (reference sequence). Trimming shortened V by 0 bases and J by 8 bases, and 14 bases separated the two germline ends.

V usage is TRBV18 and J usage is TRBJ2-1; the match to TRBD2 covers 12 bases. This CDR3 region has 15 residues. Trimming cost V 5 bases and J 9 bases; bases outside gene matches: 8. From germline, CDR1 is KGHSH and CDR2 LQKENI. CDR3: CASSALAGGIVEQFF. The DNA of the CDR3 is TGTGCCAGCTCAGCCCTAGCGGGAGGGATTGTTGAGCAGTTCTTC.

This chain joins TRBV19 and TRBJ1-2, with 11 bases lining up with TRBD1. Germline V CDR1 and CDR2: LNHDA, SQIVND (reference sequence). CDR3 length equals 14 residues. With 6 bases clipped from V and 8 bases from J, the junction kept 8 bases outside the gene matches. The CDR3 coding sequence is TGTGCCAGTAGAGCCGGACAGGGGGCGTACGGCTACACCTTC. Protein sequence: CASRAGQGAYGYTF. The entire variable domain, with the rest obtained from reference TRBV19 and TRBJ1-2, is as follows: DGGITQSPKYLFRKEGQNVTLSCEQNLNHDAMYWYRQDPGQGLRLIYYSQIVNDFQKGDIAEGYSVSREKKESFPLTVTSAQKNPTAFYLCASRAGQGAYGYTFGSGTRLTVV.

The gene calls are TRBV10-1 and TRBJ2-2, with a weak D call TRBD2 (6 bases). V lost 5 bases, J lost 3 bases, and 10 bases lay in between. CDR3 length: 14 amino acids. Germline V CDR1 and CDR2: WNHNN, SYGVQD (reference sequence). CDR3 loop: CASSISGDTGELFF. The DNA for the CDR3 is TGCGCCAGCAGTATTTCGGGGGACACCGGGGAGCTGTTTTTT.